This T cell receptor (beta chain) was documented in a study of blood T cell repertoires in COVID-19. At the level of the study: T cells, B-cell-depleted T cells, or PBMCs provided the cDNA or gDNA that served as material.

Repertoires were generated with immunoSEQ multiplex PCR, while TCRdb's copy carries only in-frame clones and drops some. The sample contains some 250,000 clones, around 90% of which appear only once. Germline V gene lookup returns CDR1 GTSNPN and CDR2 SVGIG (reference sequence). The CDR3 is 13 amino acids. Trimming took off 4 bases at V and 4 bases at J, with 11 bases between the two ends. Material for sequencing was peripheral blood. The gene calls are TRBV30 and TRBJ1-3, with D hard to call. This clonotype was obtained from a woman aged 40-49 years who had recovered from COVID-19. DNA for the CDR3: TGTGCCTGGAATACCGGTGCGGGAAACACCATATATTTT. This encodes CAWNTGAGNTIYF.